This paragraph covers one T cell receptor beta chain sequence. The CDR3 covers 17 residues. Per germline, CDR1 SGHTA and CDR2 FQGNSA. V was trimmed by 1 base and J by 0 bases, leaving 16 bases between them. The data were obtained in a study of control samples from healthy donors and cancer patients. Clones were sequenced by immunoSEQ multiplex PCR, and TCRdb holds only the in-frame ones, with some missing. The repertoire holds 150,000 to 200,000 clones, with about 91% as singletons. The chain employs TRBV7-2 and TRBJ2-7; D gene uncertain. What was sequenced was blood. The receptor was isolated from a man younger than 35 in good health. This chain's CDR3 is CASSLGSVGGYSYEQYF. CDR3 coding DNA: TGTGCCAGCAGCTTAGGATCAGTGGGCGGCTACTCCTACGAGCAGTACTTC.